This TCR beta chain emerged from a study of human T cells and chemical hapten exposure. Background on the study: DPC (0.01%) was patch tested on the upper back and read at 6 days. Study-level findings and limits: Counts of expanded TCRs (at PT1) showed a positive correlation with patch test score.

This clonotype has just a few counts. Antigen specificity is unknown. The sample's time point: patch test 2, 6 weeks after DPC sensitization. Treatment noted: therapeutic diphenylcyclopropenone sensitization with weekly scalp DPC. Sequencing started from total RNA isolated from unfractionated whole blood. TCRdb reprocessed the RACE reads via MiXCR and lists one record per CDR3 protein. The sample gives 35,000 to 55,000 distinct CDR3 sequences, roughly 9% of which show up once; more than 13% is in the top ten. J was trimmed by 5 bases and V by 7 bases; bases with no gene match: 7. This CDR3 spans 13 amino acids. Per germline, CDR1 DFQATT and CDR2 SNEGSKA (reference sequence).

The source material was whole blood, sampled in connection with sensitization to the hapten diphenylcyclopropenone (DPC). The J gene is TRBJ1-5, the V gene TRBV20-1; 8 bases fit TRBD1. The receptor was derived from a woman aged 25 to 39 with alopecia areata. Some clones in this sample may be carry-over from other donors' samples. Here the CDR3 reads CSVPGQVHQPQHF. CDR3 DNA sequence: TGCAGTGTCCCGGGACAGGTCCATCAGCCCCAGCATTTT.